This is a list of T cell receptor beta chains from one sample in a study of blood T cell repertoires in COVID-19. Using immunoSEQ multiplex PCR, the repertoire was profiled, and TCRdb retains in-frame clones only, with some absent. This table has over 30,000 clones, 80% to 95% appearing once. Input material: peripheral blood. Source of these receptors: an elderly man with acute or convalescent COVID-19. The CDR3 runs from the conserved cysteine through the conserved F or W. Fields, in order: CDR3 protein, CDR3 DNA, J gene, D gene, V gene. A D gene is named only where the DNA matches it firmly.

CASTPGQQNSNQPQHF TGTGCCAGCACCCCGGGACAGCAAAATAGCAATCAGCCCCAGCATTTT TRBJ1-5 TRBD1 TRBV6-7
CASSYSSVNTEAFF TGTGCCAGCAGTTACTCATCCGTCAACACTGAAGCTTTCTTT TRBJ1-1 NA TRBV6-2/TRBV6-3
CASSPGGRSRNEQFF TGTGCCAGCAGTCCGGGGGGGCGGTCTCGAAATGAGCAGTTCTTC TRBJ2-1 TRBD2 TRBV28
CASRRLQGGSREQYF TGTGCCAGCAGGCGCTTACAGGGGGGTTCACGGGAGCAGTACTTC TRBJ2-7 TRBD1 TRBV2
CASSHPTGGKVF TGTGCCAGCAGCCACCCGACAGGGGGAAAGGTTTTT TRBJ1-4 TRBD1 TRBV12-3/TRBV12-4
CASSPSGGYEQYF TGTGCCAGCTCACCGTCGGGGGGCTACGAGCAGTACTTC TRBJ2-7 TRBD2 TRBV18
CASTRTGQNTEAFF TGTGCCAGTACTAGGACAGGGCAGAACACTGAAGCTTTCTTT TRBJ1-1 TRBD1 TRBV19
CASSPGLTEAFF TGTGCCAGCAGCCCCGGGTTAACTGAAGCTTTCTTT TRBJ1-1 NA TRBV28
CASSTPRGTGQGYTF TGTGCCAGCAGTACACCCCGTGGGACAGGGCAAGGCTACACCTTC TRBJ1-2 TRBD1 TRBV25-1
CASSPQGRLISSVNEQFF TGTGCCAGCAGTCCTCAGGGGCGCCTGATCTCCTCGGTTAATGAGCAGTTCTTC TRBJ2-1 NA TRBV7-3